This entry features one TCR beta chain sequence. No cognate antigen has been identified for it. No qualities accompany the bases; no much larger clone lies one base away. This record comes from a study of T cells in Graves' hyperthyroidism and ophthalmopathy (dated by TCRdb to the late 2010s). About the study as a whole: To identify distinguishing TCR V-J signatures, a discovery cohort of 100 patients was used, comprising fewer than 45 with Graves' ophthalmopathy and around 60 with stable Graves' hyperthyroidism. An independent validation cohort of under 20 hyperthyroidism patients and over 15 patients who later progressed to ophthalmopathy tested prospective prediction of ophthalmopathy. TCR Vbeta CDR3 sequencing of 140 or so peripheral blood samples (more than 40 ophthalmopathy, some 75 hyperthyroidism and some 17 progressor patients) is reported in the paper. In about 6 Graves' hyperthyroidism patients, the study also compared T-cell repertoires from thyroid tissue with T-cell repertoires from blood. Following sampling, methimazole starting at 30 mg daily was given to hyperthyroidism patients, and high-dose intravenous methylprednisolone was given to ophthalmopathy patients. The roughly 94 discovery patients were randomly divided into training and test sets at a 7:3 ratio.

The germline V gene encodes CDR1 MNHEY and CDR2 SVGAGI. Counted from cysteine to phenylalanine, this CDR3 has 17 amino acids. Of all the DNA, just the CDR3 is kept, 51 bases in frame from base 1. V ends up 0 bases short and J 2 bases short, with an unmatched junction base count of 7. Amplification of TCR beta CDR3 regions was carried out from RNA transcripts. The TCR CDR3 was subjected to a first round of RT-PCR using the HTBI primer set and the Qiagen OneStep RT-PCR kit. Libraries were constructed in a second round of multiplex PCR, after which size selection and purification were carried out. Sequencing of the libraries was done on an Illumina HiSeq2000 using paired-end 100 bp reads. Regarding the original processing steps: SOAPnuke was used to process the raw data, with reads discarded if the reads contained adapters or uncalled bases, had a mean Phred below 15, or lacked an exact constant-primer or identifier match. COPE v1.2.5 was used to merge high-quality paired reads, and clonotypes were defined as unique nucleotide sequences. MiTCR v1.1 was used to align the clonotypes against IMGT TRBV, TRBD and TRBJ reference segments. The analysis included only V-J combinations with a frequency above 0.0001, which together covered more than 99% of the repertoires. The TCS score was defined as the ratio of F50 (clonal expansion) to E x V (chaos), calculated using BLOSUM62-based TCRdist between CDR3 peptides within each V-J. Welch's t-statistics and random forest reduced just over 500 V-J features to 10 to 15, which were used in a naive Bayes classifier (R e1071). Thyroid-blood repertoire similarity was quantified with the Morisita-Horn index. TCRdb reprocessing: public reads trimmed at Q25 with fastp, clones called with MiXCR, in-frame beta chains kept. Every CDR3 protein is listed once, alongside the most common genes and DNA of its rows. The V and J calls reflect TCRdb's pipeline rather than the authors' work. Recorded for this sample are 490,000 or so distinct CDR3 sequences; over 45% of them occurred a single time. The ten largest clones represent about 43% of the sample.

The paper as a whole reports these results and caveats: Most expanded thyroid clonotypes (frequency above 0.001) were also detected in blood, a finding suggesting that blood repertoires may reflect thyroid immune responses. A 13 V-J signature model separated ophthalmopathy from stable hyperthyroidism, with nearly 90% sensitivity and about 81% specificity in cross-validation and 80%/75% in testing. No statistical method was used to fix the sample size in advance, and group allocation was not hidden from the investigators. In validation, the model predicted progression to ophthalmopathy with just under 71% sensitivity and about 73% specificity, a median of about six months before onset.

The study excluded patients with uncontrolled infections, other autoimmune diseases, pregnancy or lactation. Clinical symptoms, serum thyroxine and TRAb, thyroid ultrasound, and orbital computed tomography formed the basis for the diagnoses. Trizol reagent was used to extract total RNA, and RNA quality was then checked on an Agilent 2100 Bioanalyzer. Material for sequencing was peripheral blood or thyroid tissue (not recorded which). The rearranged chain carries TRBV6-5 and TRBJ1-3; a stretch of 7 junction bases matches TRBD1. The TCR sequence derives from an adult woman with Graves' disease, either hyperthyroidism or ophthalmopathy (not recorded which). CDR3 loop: CASSYSVKGTAGNTIYF. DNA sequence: TGTGCCAGCAGTTACTCCGTAAAAGGGACAGCTGGAAACACCATATATTTT.